The clone carrying this TCR beta chain was found many times. No antigen is known for it. A sample-barcoded 5' primer and a J-beta primer mix were used in a second PCR of roughly 6 to 11 cycles. TCRdb recomputed calls from the 5' RACE reads with MiXCR, one row per CDR3 protein. Here the sample spans fewer than 900,000 distinct CDR3 sequences, about half being singletons. This entry is derived from a study of blood T cells in healthy people across ages. Healthy individuals of Caucasian origin from Russia, aged roughly 6 to 100, served as donors. Each sample gave at least 6.5 million isolated PBMCs. V shed 4 bases and J 3 bases; nucleotides not matched to a gene: 4. The germline V gene encodes CDR1 SQVTM and CDR2 ANQGSEA. CDR3 length: 13 residues. Notes on the study in general: Observed TCR beta diversity per million T cells went down as age went up. This fall followed a roughly linear course with age.

The sequenced sample consisted of blood. This TCR was sampled from a woman in her sixties in good health. The gene calls are TRBV29-1 and TRBJ2-7; 9 positions match TRBD1. This CDR3 is CSVGRGQGYEQYF. As DNA, the CDR3 is TGCAGCGTTGGGCGGGGACAGGGCTACGAGCAGTACTTC.